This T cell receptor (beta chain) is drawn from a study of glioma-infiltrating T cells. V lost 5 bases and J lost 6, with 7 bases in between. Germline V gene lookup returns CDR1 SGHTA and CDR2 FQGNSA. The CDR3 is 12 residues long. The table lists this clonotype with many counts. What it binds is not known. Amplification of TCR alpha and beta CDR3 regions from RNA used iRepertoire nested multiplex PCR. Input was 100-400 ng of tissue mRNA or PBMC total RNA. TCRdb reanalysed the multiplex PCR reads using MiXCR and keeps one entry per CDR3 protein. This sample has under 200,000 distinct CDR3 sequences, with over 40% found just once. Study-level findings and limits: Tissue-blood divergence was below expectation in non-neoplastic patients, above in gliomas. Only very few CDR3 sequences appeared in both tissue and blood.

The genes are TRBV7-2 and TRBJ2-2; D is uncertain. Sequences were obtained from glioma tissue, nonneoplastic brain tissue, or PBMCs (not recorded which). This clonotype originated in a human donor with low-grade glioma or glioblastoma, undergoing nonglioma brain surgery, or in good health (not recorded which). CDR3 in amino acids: CASSELAGELFF. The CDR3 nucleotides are TGTGCCAGCAGCGAACTCGCCGGGGAGCTGTTTTTT.